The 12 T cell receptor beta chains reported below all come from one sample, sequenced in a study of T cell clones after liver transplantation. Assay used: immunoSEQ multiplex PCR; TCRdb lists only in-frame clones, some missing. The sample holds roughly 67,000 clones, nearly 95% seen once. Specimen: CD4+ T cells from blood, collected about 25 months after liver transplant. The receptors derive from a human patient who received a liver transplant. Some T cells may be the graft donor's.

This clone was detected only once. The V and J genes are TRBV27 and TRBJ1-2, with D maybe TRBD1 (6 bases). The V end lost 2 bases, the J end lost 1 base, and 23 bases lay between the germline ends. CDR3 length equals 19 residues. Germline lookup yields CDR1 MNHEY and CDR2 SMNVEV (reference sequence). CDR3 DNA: TGTGCCAGCAGTTTAAGTCGGACCCCTGGAAGGGGGGGTAACTATGGCTACACCTTC. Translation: CASSLSRTPGRGGNYGYTF.

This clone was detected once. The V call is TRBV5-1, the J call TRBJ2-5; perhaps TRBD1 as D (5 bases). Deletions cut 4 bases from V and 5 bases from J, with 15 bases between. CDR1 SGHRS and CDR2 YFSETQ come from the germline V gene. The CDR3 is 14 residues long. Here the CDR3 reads CASSLRTPAETQYF. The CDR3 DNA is TGCGCCAGCAGCCTCCGGACACCGGCGGAGACCCAGTACTTC.

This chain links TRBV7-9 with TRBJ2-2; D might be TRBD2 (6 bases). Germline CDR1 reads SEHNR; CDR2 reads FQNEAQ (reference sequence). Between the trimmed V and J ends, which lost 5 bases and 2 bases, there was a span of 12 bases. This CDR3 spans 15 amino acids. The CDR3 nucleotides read TGTGCCAGCAGCCCCGCGGGACTTAACACCGGGGAGCTGTTTTTT. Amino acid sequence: CASSPAGLNTGELFF.

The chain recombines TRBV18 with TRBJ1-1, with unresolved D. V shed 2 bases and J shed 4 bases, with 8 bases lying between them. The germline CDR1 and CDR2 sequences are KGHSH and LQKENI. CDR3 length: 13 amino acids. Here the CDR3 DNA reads TGTGCCAGCTCACCATTGTCGGGCACTGAAGCTTTCTTT. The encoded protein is CASSPLSGTEAFF.

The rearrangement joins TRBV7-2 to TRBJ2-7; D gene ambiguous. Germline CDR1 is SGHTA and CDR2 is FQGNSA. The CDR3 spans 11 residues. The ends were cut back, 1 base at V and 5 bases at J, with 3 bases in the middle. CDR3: CASSLGDEQYF. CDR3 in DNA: TGTGCCAGCAGCTTAGGGGACGAGCAGTACTTC.

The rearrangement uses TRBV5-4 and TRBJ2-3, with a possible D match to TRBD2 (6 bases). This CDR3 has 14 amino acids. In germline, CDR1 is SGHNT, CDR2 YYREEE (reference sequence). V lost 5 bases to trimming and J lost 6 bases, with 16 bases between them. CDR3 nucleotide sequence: TGTGCCAGCAGAATGGACTATCTCCGCGATACGCAGTATTTT. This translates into CASRMDYLRDTQYF.

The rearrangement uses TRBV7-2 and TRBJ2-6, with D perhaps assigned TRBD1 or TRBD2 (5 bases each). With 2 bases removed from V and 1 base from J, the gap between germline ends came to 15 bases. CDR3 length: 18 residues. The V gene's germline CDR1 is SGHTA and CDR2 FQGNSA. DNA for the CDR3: TGTGCCAGCAGCTTATCGACCCGGGACGGATCTGGGGCCAACGTCCTGACTTTC. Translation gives CASSLSTRDGSGANVLTF. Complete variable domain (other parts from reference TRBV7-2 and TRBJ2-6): GAGVSQSPSNKVTEKGKDVELRCDPISGHTALYWYRQSLGQGLEFLIYFQGNSAPDKSGLPSDRFSAERTGGSVSTLTIQRTQQEDSAVYLCASSLSTRDGSGANVLTFGAGSRLTVL.

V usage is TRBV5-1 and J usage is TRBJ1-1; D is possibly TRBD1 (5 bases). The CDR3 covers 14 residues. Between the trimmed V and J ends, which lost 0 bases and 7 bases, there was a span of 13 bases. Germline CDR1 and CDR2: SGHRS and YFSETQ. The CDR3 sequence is CASSLDAGKREAFF. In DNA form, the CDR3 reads TGCGCCAGCAGCTTGGACGCAGGGAAACGTGAAGCTTTCTTT.

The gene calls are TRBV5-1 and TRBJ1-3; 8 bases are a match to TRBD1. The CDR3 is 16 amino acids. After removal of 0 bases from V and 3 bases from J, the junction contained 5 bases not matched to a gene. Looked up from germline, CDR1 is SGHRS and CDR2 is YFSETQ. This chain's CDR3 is CASSLGGQGFGNTIYF. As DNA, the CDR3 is TGCGCCAGCAGCTTGGGAGGACAGGGCTTTGGAAACACCATATATTTT.

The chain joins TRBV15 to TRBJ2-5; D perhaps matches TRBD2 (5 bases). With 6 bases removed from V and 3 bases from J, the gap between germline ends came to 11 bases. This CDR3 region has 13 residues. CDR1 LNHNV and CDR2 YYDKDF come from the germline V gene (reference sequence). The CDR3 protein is CATRGKAEETQYF. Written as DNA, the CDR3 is TGTGCCACCAGAGGAAAAGCGGAAGAGACCCAGTACTTC.

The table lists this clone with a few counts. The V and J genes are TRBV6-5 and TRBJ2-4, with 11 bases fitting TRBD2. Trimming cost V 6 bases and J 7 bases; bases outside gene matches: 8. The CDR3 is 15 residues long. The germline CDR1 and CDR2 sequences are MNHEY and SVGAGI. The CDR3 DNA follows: TGTGCCAGCAGCCATTTAGCGGGAGGGGGCAACATTCAGTACTTC. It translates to CASSHLAGGGNIQYF.

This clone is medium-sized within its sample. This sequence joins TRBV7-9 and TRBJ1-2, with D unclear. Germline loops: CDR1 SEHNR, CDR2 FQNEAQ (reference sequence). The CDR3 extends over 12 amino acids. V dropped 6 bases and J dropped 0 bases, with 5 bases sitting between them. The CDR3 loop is CASSFSNYGYTF. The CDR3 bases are TGTGCCAGCAGTTTCTCTAACTATGGCTACACCTTC.